One and the same sample provided the 21 T cell receptor beta chains below, sequenced in a study of naive and memory T cell subsets. The beta constant-region primer was an equimolar mix of two oligonucleotides covering TRBC1 and TRBC2. One entry per CDR3 protein, called by TCRdb with MiXCR from the UMI-ligation and nested PCR reads. The repertoire has 75,000 to 85,000 distinct CDR3 sequences, less than 15% of them found once; the top ten carry around 0.9%. Sequences were obtained from central memory CD4+ T cells from blood. The receptors originated from a human donor in good health.

The chain carries TRBV7-9 and TRBJ1-1; D unresolved. In germline, CDR1 is SEHNR, CDR2 FQNEAQ (reference sequence). This CDR3 is 14 amino acids long. Trimming pared 5 bases from V and 0 bases from J, leaving 10 bases between. The CDR3: CASSTWTLNTEAFF. The DNA of the CDR3 is TGTGCCAGCAGCACGTGGACCCTGAACACTGAAGCTTTCTTT.

This sequence joins TRBV14 and TRBJ2-7; 15 bases align to TRBD2. CDR1 is SGHDN and CDR2 is FVKESK in the germline V gene. The CDR3 is 18 residues long. Trimming cost V 2 bases and J 1 base; bases outside gene matches: 6. The CDR3 DNA is TGTGCCAGCAGCCAAAGGACTAGCGGGAGGGCCGGGTCCTACGAGCAGTACTTC. It encodes CASSQRTSGRAGSYEQYF.

The chain couples TRBV19 to TRBJ1-1; perhaps TRBD1 as D (5 bases). V dropped 4 bases and J dropped 0 bases, with 15 bases sitting between them. Germline V gene sequence: CDR1 LNHDA, CDR2 SQIVND (reference sequence). This CDR3 comprises 16 residues. CDR3 bases: TGTGCCAGTAGTACCCGACAGTCCCGGATGAACACTGAAGCTTTCTTT. Translated, it gives CASSTRQSRMNTEAFF.

This clonotype was counted between two and nine times. V and J are TRBV14 and TRBJ2-2, with D unclear. There are 12 residues in the CDR3. Per germline, CDR1 SGHDN and CDR2 FVKESK. V dropped 2 bases and J dropped 6 bases, with 4 bases sitting between them. The CDR3 region has the DNA TGTGCCAGCAGCCAATCACCCGGGGAGCTGTTTTTT. Protein product: CASSQSPGELFF.

This clonotype was seen ten or more times. This sequence joins TRBV20-1 and TRBJ2-4, with unresolved D. Trimming removed 3 bases at V and 8 bases at J, with 8 bases between. Germline V CDR1 and CDR2: DFQATT, SNEGSKA (reference sequence). This CDR3 is 11 amino acids long. CDR3 nucleotides: TGCAGTGCTAGGGATCTTCACATTCAGTACTTC. As protein: CSARDLHIQYF.

This clonotype was observed a few times. CDR3 sequence: CTSSRTLCTDTQYF. The CDR3 DNA sequence: TGCACCAGCAGCCGGACCCTTTGCACAGATACGCAGTATTTT. The gene calls are TRBV1 and TRBJ2-3. TRBV1 is classified as a pseudogene. CDR3 length equals 14 residues.

In its sample, this clonotype was seen many times. This chain links TRBV3-1 with TRBJ2-3, with a weak D call TRBD2 (5 bases). The germline V gene encodes CDR1 LGHDT and CDR2 YNNKEL (reference sequence). The CDR3 length is 16 residues. V lost 3 bases, J lost 2 bases, and 15 bases lay in between. The chain's CDR3 is CASSHPLGSSTDTQYF. The CDR3 coding sequence is TGTGCCAGCAGCCACCCCCTTGGGAGCTCCACAGATACGCAGTATTTT.

The CDR3 region has the DNA TGTGCCAGCAGCCGTAGCGGGAGGGTAGTAGATACGCAGTATTTT. Translating gives CASSRSGRVVDTQYF. This chain uses TRBV28 with TRBJ2-3, with 11 nucleotides matching TRBD2. This CDR3 comprises 15 residues. V was pared by 6 bases and J by 5 bases, with 7 bases of the junction left unmatched. The germline gives CDR1 MDHEN, CDR2 SYDVKM.

The chain uses TRBV3-1 and TRBJ2-1, with 7 bases fitting TRBD2. The germline V gene encodes CDR1 LGHDT and CDR2 YNNKEL (reference sequence). Trimming took 4 bases from V and 7 from J; bases not matched to a gene: 13. This CDR3 has 16 residues. CDR3 loop: CASSPPMMSGRNEQFF. The CDR3 nucleotides are TGTGCCAGCAGCCCCCCGATGATGTCCGGGAGGAATGAGCAGTTCTTC.

Many counts were recorded for this clonotype. This rearrangement joins TRBV27 to TRBJ2-1; D unclear. V dropped 0 bases and J dropped 0 bases, with 18 bases sitting between them. Germline CDR1 is MNHEY and CDR2 is SMNVEV (reference sequence). CDR3 size: 19 residues. The CDR3 reads CASSLSVIAPVSSYNEQFF. The CDR3 DNA is TGTGCCAGCAGTTTATCGGTGATAGCTCCGGTGAGCTCCTACAATGAGCAGTTCTTC.

A few counts support this clonotype. The V and J genes are TRBV29-1 and TRBJ2-4; 7 positions match TRBD1. The CDR3 extends over 12 amino acids. CDR1 and CDR2 (germline): SQVTM, ANQGSEA. The V gene end was trimmed by 2 bases and the J gene end by 12 bases; junction bases not matched to a gene: 7. CDR3 nucleotide sequence: TGCAGCGTTGAAAAGCCAGGGGGAAATCAGTACTTC. Residues: CSVEKPGGNQYF.

Many counts were recorded for this clonotype. The chain uses TRBV28 and TRBJ2-7; 9 bases are shared with TRBD2. J was trimmed by 2 bases and V by 7 bases; bases with no gene match: 6. This CDR3 is 14 amino acids long. Germline V gene data show CDR1 as MDHEN and CDR2 as SYDVKM. CDR3 sequence reads: CASNHLAGTYEQYF. The CDR3 nucleotides are TGTGCCAGCAACCATCTAGCGGGGACCTACGAGCAGTACTTC.

This chain uses TRBV7-8 with TRBJ2-5; weak D call: TRBD1 (5 bases). The CDR3 length is 15 residues. V lost 0 bases and J lost 1, with 9 bases in between. Germline loops: CDR1 SGHVS, CDR2 FQNEAQ. In DNA, the CDR3 is TGTGCCAGCAGCTTAGCTTGGGGCCCCCAAGAGACCCAGTACTTC. Encoded protein: CASSLAWGPQETQYF.

This clonotype was picked up many times. The chain carries TRBV20-1 and TRBJ2-7, with 10 nucleotides matching TRBD1. The CDR3 spans 14 residues. V lost 6 bases to trimming and J lost 5 bases; unmatched junction nucleotides: 10. Germline V lookup: CDR1 DFQATT, CDR2 SNEGSKA (reference sequence). This chain's CDR3 is CSAKTGQGFHEQYF. DNA of the CDR3: TGCAGTGCCAAAACGGGACAGGGGTTCCACGAGCAGTACTTC.

At least ten counts were recorded for this clonotype. The chain joins TRBV7-2 to TRBJ2-3; D not certain. Trimming pared 5 bases from V and 7 bases from J, leaving 13 bases between. Germline V gene lookup returns CDR1 SGHTA and CDR2 FQGNSA. This CDR3 has 13 amino acids. The CDR3 nucleotides read TGTGCCAGCAGCCCCCAGAGCACGAATACGCAGTATTTT. It is translated as CASSPQSTNTQYF.

This clonotype was seen at least ten times. V gene TRBV6-5 combines with J gene TRBJ2-1, with D possibly being TRBD1 (6 bases). V lost 6 bases and J 4 bases, leaving 22 bases between the germline ends. The CDR3 totals 17 residues. Per the germline V gene, CDR1 is MNHEY and CDR2 is SVGAGI. The CDR3 DNA is TGTGCCAGCAGACTCGACAGGAGACAAGCTAAGTACAATGAGCAGTTCTTC. Translation gives CASRLDRRQAKYNEQFF.

In the case of this clonotype: This may come from a read error, since a much larger clone is one base off. V gene TRBV7-2 combines with J gene TRBJ1-1, with D possibly TRBD1 on 5 matching bases. The CDR3 spans 13 residues. From germline, CDR1 is SGHTA and CDR2 FQGNSA. V lost 6 bases and J lost 3, with 11 bases in between. The chain's CDR3 is CASSWGRDTEAFF. CDR3 sequence (DNA): TGTGCCAGCAGTTGGGGCAGGGACACTGAAGCTTTCTTT.

This clonotype was counted a few times. CDR3 sequence: CASSFQGRSNQPQHF. As DNA, the CDR3 is TGTGCCAGCAGTTTTCAGGGACGGAGCAATCAGCCCCAGCATTTT. This rearrangement joins TRBV12-3 or TRBV12-4 to TRBJ1-5; D might be TRBD1 (5 bases). V gave up 3 bases and J gave up 1 base, with 10 bases separating them. The length of the CDR3 is 15 residues.

There are many counts of this clonotype. The V call is TRBV7-2, the J call TRBJ2-7; 8 bases match TRBD2. Unmatched junction bases numbered 11, after V lost 0 bases and J lost 7 bases. CDR1 and CDR2 (germline): SGHTA, FQGNSA. This CDR3 has 16 amino acids. CDR3 protein: CASSLAGGRRGMEQYF. The CDR3 DNA sequence: TGTGCCAGCAGCTTAGCGGGCGGGAGGAGAGGCATGGAGCAGTACTTC.

The gene calls are TRBV29-1 and TRBJ2-1, with D possibly being TRBD2 (8 bases). The length of the CDR3 is 16 residues. V lost 4 bases and J 13 bases, leaving 29 bases between the germline ends. Germline CDR1 SQVTM, CDR2 ANQGSEA. The CDR3 protein is CSVVPSGGGVGRSQFF. The DNA of the CDR3 is TGCAGCGTTGTTCCTTCGGGAGGGGGCGTTGGTCGTAGCCAGTTCTTC.

V usage is TRBV6-2 or TRBV6-3 and J usage is TRBJ2-2, with 8 bases fitting TRBD2. Germline lookup yields CDR1 MNHEY and CDR2 SVGEGT. The trim removed 6 bases at V and 8 bases at J, leaving 17 bases unmatched. This CDR3 has 17 residues. The CDR3 nucleotides read TGTGCCAGCAGGATGTACTCCGGGACTAGTAGCCTGGGGGAGCTGTTTTTT. Residues: CASRMYSGTSSLGELFF.